The clone carrying this T cell receptor beta chain was found many times. As yet, its antigen is unknown. The sample originates from a study of T-cell reconstitution after alpha-beta-depleted transplantation in children. Study-wide results and limits: TCRbeta diversity was high at day 60 in some patients (a result of surviving recipient T cells and thymic progenitors). It was newly produced T cells that mostly accounted for T-cell counts and diversity one year after transplant. There were reportedly several hundred expanded graft clones from which alpha-beta T cells came about two months after transplant.

Preparing the TCRbeta library involved the use of unique molecular identifiers. TCRdb ran MiXCR on the PCR reads and lists one entry per CDR3 protein. This sample has about 110,000 distinct CDR3 sequences, with approximately 6.9% found just once. The germline V gene encodes CDR1 SGHVS and CDR2 FQNEAQ. CDR3 length: 14 amino acids. Trimming took off 3 bases at V and 4 bases at J, with 9 bases between the two ends. This clonotype was obtained from a male patient between 2 and 15 years old who had a stem cell transplant for acute lymphoblastic leukemia, so the T cells may come from the graft donor. Sequenced here: PBMCs, mostly from graft donor cells, sampled 360 days after TCRalphabeta/CD19-depleted stem cell transplant. This chain connects TRBV7-8 to TRBJ2-2; D is possibly TRBD2 (5 bases). CDR3 amino acids: CASSFEGATGELFF. The CDR3 bases are TGTGCCAGCAGCTTCGAGGGAGCCACCGGGGAGCTGTTTTTT.